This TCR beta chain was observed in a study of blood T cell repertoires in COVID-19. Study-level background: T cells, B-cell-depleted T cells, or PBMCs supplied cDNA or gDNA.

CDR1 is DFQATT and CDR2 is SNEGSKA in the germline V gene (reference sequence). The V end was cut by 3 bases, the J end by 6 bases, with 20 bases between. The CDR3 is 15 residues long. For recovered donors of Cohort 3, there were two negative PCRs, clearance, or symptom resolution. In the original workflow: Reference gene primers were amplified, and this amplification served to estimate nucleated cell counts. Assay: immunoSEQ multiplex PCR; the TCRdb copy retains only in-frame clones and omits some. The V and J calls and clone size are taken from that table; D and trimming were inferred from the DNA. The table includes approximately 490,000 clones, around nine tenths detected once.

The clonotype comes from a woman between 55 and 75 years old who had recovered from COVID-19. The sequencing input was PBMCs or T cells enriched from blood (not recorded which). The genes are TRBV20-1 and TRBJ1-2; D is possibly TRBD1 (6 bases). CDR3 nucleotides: TGCAGTGCTAGTCTAGGCAGGGGAGTTGAAAATGGCTACACCTTC. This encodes CSASLGRGVENGYTF.